This T cell receptor beta chain was identified in a study of patients and donors after allogeneic stem cell transplantation. TCRdb fed the RT-PCR reads into MiXCR, producing one record per CDR3 protein. The sample shows over 200,000 distinct CDR3 sequences, around two fifths of them seen only once. Germline V gene lookup returns CDR1 SGDLS and CDR2 YYNGEE. The CDR3 is made up of 16 amino acids. Between the trimmed V and J ends, which lost 2 bases and 5 bases, there was a span of 18 bases. This TCR was sampled from a human donor who was either an allogeneic HSCT recipient or a stem cell or donor lymphocyte infusion donor (not recorded which). It is not recorded whose cells these are; they may come from a transplant donor. J is TRBJ2-3 and V is TRBV9; possibly TRBD2 for D (6 bases). What was sequenced was blood, either unsorted or a sorted T cell fraction (not recorded which). This chain's CDR3 is CASSVSGSRKQDTQYF. The CDR3 nucleotides are TGTGCCAGCAGCGTGAGCGGGTCCCGAAAACAAGATACGCAGTATTTT.